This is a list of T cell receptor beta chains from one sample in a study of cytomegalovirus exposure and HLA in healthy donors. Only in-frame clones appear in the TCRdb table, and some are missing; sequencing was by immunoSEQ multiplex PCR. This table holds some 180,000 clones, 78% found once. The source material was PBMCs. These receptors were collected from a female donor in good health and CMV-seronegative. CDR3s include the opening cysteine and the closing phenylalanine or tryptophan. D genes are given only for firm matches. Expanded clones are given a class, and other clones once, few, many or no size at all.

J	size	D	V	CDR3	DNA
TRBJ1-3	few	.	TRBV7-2	CASSLARVSGNTIYF	TGTGCCAGCAGCTTAGCCCGGGTATCTGGAAACACCATATATTTT
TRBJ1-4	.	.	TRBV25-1	CSQTRHGNVVFF	TGTTCTCAGACACGACATGGAAATGTGGTGTTTTTT
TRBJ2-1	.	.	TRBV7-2	CASSLSSGSVSEQFF	TGTGCCAGCAGCTTAAGTAGCGGATCCGTCAGTGAGCAGTTCTTC
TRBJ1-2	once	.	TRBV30	CAWSADGPRFGYTF	TGTGCCTGGAGTGCAGACGGTCCGAGGTTTGGCTACACCTTC
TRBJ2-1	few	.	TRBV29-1	CSGGDGYNEQFF	TGCAGCGGGGGGGACGGATACAATGAGCAGTTCTTC
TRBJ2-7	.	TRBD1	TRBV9	CASSGQGYEQYF	TGTGCCAGCAGTGGACAGGGCTACGAGCAGTACTTC
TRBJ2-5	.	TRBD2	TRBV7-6	CASSLVAGGETQYF	TGTGCCAGCAGCTTAGTAGCGGGAGGGGAGACCCAGTACTTC
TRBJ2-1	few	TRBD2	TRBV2	CASSPPGLAGRYNEQFF	TGTGCCAGCTCCCCCCCGGGACTAGCGGGCCGTTACAATGAGCAGTTCTTC
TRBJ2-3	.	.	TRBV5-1	CASSFDRFSTDTQYF	TGCGCCAGCAGTTTCGACAGATTTAGCACAGATACGCAGTATTTT
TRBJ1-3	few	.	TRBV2	CASRVGILLSGNTIYF	TGTGCCAGCAGGGTCGGGATACTCCTCTCTGGAAACACCATATATTTT
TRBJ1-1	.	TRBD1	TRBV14	CASSQEGGTGEAFF	TGTGCCAGCAGCCAAGAGGGAGGGACAGGTGAAGCTTTCTTT
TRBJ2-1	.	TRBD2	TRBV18	CASSPRSSGTFRPYNEQFF	TGTGCCAGCTCACCACGGAGTAGCGGGACTTTCCGTCCCTACAATGAGCAGTTCTTC
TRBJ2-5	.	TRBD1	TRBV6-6	CASSYQRGRGQETQYF	TGTGCCAGCAGTTACCAAAGGGGCAGGGGGCAAGAGACCCAGTACTTC
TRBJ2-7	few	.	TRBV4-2	CASSLGVEQYF	TGTGCCAGCAGCCTAGGGGTCGAGCAGTACTTC
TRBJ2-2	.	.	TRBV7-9	CASSLSRELFF	TGTGCCAGCAGCCTATCGAGGGAGCTGTTTTTT
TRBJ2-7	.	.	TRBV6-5	CASGQYYEQYF	TGTGCCAGCGGTCAGTACTACGAGCAGTACTTC
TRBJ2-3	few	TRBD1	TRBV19	CASTHLPGQGSDTQYF	TGTGCCAGTACCCATCTACCGGGACAGGGTTCAGATACGCAGTATTTT
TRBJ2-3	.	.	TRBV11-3	CASSLEFYTDTQYF	TGTGCCAGCAGCTTGGAGTTTTACACAGATACGCAGTATTTT
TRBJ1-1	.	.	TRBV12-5	CASGLLAGGTEAFF	TGTGCTAGTGGTTTGTTGGCGGGCGGAACTGAAGCTTTCTTT
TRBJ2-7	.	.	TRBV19	CASSIKGGEQYF	TGTGCCAGTAGTATTAAAGGGGGCGAGCAGTACTTC
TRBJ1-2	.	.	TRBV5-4	CASSRVPDTYYGYTF	TGTGCCAGCAGCAGGGTCCCGGACACTTACTATGGCTACACCTTC
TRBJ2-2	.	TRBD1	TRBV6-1	CASRQTGANTGELFF	TGTGCCAGCAGGCAAACAGGGGCGAACACCGGGGAGCTGTTTTTT
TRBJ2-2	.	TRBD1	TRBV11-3	CASSPRTGGYGELFF	TGTGCCAGCAGCCCCCGGACAGGGGGGTACGGGGAGCTGTTTTTT
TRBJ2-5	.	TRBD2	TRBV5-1	CASSSSGGAVRETQYF	TGCGCCAGCAGCAGTAGCGGGGGGGCGGTTAGAGAGACCCAGTACTTC
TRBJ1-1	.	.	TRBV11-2	CASSSSVSGTEAFF	TGTGCCAGCAGCTCAAGTGTTTCGGGGACTGAAGCTTTCTTT
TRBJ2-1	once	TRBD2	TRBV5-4	CASSLAGGGNNGQFF	TGTGCCAGCAGCTTGGCCGGGGGAGGGAACAATGGGCAGTTCTTC
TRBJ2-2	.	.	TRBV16	CASSQGLNTGELFF	TGTGCCAGCAGCCAAGGACTGAACACCGGGGAGCTGTTTTTT
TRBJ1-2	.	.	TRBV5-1	CASSLATESMGYTF	TGCGCCAGCAGCTTGGCAACAGAGTCTATGGGCTACACCTTC
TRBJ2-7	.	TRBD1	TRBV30	CAWNGRVTGDRGNEQYF	TGTGCCTGGAATGGTCGGGTAACTGGGGACAGGGGGAACGAGCAGTACTTC
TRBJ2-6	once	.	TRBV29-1	CSVRVSGANVLTF	TGCAGTGTGAGAGTTTCTGGGGCCAACGTCCTGACTTTC
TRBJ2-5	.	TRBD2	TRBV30	CAWTSGQETQYF	TGTGCCTGGACTAGCGGGCAAGAGACCCAGTACTTC
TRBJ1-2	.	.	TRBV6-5	CASSYSRSFNYGYTF	TGTGCCAGCAGTTACTCTCGCAGTTTCAACTATGGCTACACCTTC
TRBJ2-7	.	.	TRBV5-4	CASSLDGGSYEQYF	TGTGCCAGCAGCTTGGACGGCGGGTCCTACGAGCAGTACTTC
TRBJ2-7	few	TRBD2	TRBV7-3	CASSLIASGFIYEQYF	TGTGCCAGCAGCTTAATTGCTAGCGGGTTTATCTACGAGCAGTACTTC
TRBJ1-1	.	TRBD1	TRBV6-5	CAVKGGQLNTEAFF	TGTGCCGTTAAAGGGGGACAGTTGAACACTGAAGCTTTCTTT
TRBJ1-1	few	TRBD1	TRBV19	CASNRAGGNTEAFF	TGTGCCAGTAATAGGGCAGGGGGCAACACTGAAGCTTTCTTT
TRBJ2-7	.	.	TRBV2	CAQQAGSSYEQYF	TGTGCCCAGCAGGCAGGAAGCTCCTACGAGCAGTACTTC
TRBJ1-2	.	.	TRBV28	CASSLGGGGGGYTF	TGTGCCAGCAGTTTAGGGGGAGGAGGTGGCGGCTACACCTTC
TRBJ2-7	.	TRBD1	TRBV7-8	CASSLRDRDYEQYF	TGTGCCAGCAGTTTGCGGGACAGGGACTACGAGCAGTACTTC
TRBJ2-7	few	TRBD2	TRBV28	CATSAGGGLRYEQYF	TGTGCCACCAGCGCGGGGGGGGGCCTGAGGTACGAGCAGTACTTC
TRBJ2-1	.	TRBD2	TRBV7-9	CASSPSGTSGSWFF	TGTGCCAGCAGTCCTTCCGGGACTAGCGGGAGTTGGTTCTTC
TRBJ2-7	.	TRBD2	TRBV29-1	CSVEGSGRGAYEQYF	TGCAGCGTTGAGGGTAGCGGGAGAGGGGCCTACGAGCAGTACTTC
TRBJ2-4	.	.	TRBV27	CANGFQYF	TGTGCCAACGGGTTTCAGTACTTC
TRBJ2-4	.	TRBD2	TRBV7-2	CASSATSGRANIQYF	TGTGCCAGCAGCGCGACTAGCGGGAGGGCAAACATTCAGTACTTC
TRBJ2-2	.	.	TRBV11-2	CASSFVSTGNTGELFF	TGTGCCAGCAGCTTTGTATCCACAGGGAACACCGGGGAGCTGTTTTTT
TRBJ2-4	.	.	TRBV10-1	CASSEPTCGDIQYF	TGCGCCAGCAGTGAGCCCACGTGCGGGGACATTCAGTACTTC
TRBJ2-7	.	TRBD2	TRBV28	CASRSGRSYEQYF	TGTGCCAGTCGTAGCGGGAGGTCTTACGAGCAGTACTTC
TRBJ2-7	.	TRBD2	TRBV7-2	CASSWLAGGPSSYEQYF	TGTGCCAGCAGCTGGCTAGCGGGGGGGCCCTCCTCCTACGAGCAGTACTTC